This record concerns one T cell receptor (beta chain) sequence. V dropped 0 bases and J dropped 1 base, with 6 bases sitting between them. CDR1 is LGHNA and CDR2 is YSLEER in the germline V gene. The CDR3 runs 14 residues. Only in-frame clones appear in the TCRdb table, and some are missing; sequencing was by immunoSEQ multiplex PCR. The data contain about 68,000 clones, 95% to 98% of them seen just once; the ten biggest clones take up approximately 0.3%. The entry originates in a study of technical replicates of blood from a handful of donors. The chain couples TRBV4-3 to TRBJ1-1; D is undetermined. The TCR sequence derives from a human donor in good health. Sequenced material: T cells isolated from PBMCs. The CDR3, as DNA: TGCGCCAGCAGCCAAGATCCATGGAACACTGAAGCTTTCTTT. It yields the protein CASSQDPWNTEAFF.